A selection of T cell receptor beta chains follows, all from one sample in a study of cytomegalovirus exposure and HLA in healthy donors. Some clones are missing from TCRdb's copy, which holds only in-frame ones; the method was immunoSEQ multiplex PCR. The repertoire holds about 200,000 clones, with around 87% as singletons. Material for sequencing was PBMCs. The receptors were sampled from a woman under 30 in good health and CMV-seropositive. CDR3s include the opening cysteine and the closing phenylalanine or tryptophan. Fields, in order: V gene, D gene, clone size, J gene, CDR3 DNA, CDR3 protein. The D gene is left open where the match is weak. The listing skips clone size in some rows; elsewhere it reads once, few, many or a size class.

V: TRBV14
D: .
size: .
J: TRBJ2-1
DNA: TGTGCCAGCAGCCCCGGGACTGGGGCCTACAATGAGCAGTTCTTC
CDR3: CASSPGTGAYNEQFF

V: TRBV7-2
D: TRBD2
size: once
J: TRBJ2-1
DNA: TGTGCCAGCAGCTTATGGACTAGCGGGAGTGTTTACAGTCCCAATGAGCAGTTCTTC
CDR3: CASSLWTSGSVYSPNEQFF

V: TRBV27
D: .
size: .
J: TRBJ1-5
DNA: TGTGCCAGCACCGCGGTGCGGGGCAGTCAGCCCCAGCATTTT
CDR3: CASTAVRGSQPQHF

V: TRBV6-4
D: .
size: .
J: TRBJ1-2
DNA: TGTGCCAGCCGACCTACTCTTACAGGGCCTGGCTACACCTTC
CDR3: CASRPTLTGPGYTF

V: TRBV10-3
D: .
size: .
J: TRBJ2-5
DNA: TGTGCCATCAGTCACAACGAGACCCAGTACTTC
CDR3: CAISHNETQYF

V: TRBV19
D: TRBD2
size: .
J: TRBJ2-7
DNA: TGTGCCAGTAGCGCCCTAGCGGACTCCTACGAGCAGTACTTC
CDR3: CASSALADSYEQYF

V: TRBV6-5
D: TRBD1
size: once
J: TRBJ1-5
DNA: TGTGCCAGCAGTCTCGGACAGGGGGCCGATCAGCCCCAGCATTTT
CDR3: CASSLGQGADQPQHF

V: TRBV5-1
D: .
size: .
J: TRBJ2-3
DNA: TGCGCCAGCAGCTTGGTTTCCAGGACTAGCACAGATACGCAGTATTTT
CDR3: CASSLVSRTSTDTQYF

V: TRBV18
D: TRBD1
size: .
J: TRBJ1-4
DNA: TGTGCCAGCCGCCCGCAGGGGGTGGGTGAAAAACTGTTTTTT
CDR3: CASRPQGVGEKLFF

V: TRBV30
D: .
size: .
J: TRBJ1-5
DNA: TGTGCCTGGAGTTTCCAGGATCAGCCCCAGCATTTT
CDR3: CAWSFQDQPQHF

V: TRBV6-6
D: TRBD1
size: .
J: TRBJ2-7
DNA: TGTGCCAGCAGCTTCGACAGGGGGCTCAACGAGCAGTACTTC
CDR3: CASSFDRGLNEQYF

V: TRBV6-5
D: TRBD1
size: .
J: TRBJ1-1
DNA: TGTGCCAGCAGTTACAGGGGGCGCAACACTGAAGCTTTCTTT
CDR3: CASSYRGRNTEAFF

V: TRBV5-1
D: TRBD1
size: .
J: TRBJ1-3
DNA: TGCGCCAGCAGCCGTAGGACAGGGGATCCTCGTGGCACCATATATTTT
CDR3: CASSRRTGDPRGTIYF

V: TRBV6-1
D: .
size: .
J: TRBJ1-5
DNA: TGTGCCAGCAGTGAGCAGGCAAGCAATCAGCCCCAGCATTTT
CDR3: CASSEQASNQPQHF

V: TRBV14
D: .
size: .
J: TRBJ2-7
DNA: TGTGCCAGCAGCCAAGGTCGTCACGAGCAGTACTTC
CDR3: CASSQGRHEQYF

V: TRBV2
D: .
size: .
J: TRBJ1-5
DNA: TGTGCCAGCACTAGAGACGGCAATAGCAATCAGCCCCAGCATTTT
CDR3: CASTRDGNSNQPQHF

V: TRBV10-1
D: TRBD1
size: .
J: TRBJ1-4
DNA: TGCGCCAGCAGTGGAGGGACAGGCCCGAAGGAAAAACTGTTTTTT
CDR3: CASSGGTGPKEKLFF

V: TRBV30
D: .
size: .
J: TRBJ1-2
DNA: TGTGCCTGGAGAGAGACGGGGTTAAACTATGGCTACACCTTC
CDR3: CAWRETGLNYGYTF

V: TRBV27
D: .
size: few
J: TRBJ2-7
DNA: TGTGCCAGCAGTTTATCCCTTAAGACAGGCGAGCAGTACTTC
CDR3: CASSLSLKTGEQYF

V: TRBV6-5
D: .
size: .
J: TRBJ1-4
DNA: TGTGCCAGCAGTTACGGCAGGGAACTGTTTTTT
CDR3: CASSYGRELFF

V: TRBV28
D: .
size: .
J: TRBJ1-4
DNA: TGTGCCACCCTCCATCGGGGCAGGGAGGGAAAACTGTTTTTT
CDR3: CATLHRGREGKLFF

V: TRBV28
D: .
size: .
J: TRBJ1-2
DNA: TGTGCCAGCAGTTCGGCTTTGAGGTACTATGGCTACACCTTC
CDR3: CASSSALRYYGYTF

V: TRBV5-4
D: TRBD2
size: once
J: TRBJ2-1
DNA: TGTGCCAGCAGCTCACCTAGCGGCCTGTACAATGAGCAGTTCTTC
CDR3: CASSSPSGLYNEQFF

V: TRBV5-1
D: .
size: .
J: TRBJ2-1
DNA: TGCGCCAGCAGCTTGGGGCAGAACTATTACAATGAGCAGTTCTTC
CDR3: CASSLGQNYYNEQFF

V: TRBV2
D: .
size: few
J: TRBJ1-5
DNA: TGTGCCAGCAGTGTTTTGCAGGTCAATCAGCCCCAGCATTTT
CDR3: CASSVLQVNQPQHF

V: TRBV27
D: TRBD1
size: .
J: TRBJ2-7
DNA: TGTGCCAGCGGTCGAACAGGGGTATCCTACGAGCAGTACTTC
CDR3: CASGRTGVSYEQYF

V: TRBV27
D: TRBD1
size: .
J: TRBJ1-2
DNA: TGTGCCAGCAGCGCGGGACAGGGCTCTGGCTACACCTTC
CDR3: CASSAGQGSGYTF

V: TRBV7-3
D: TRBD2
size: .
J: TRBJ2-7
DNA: TGTGCCAGCAGCTCCGGGACTAGCGGGAGGGCCCCTCCCGAGCAGTACTTC
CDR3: CASSSGTSGRAPPEQYF

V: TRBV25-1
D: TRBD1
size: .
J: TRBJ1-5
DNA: TGTGCCAGCAGTAAGGGGGGACAGGGCGGTCAGCCCCAGCATTTT
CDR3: CASSKGGQGGQPQHF

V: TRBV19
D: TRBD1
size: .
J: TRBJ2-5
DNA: TGTGCCAGTAGTATAGCCCAGGGGGTAAGGCGGGAGACCCAGTACTTC
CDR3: CASSIAQGVRRETQYF

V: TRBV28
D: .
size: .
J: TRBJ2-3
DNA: TGTGCCAGCAGTTTAATAAGGAGTGCCCCAGATACGCAGTATTTT
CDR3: CASSLIRSAPDTQYF

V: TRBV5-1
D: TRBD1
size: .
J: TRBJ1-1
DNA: TGCGCCAGCAGCTTGGAGGGGACAGGGACTGAAGCTTTCTTT
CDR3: CASSLEGTGTEAFF

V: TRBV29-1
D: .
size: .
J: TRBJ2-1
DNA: TGCAGCGTTGTGGCGGCTTCTGAGAATGAGCAGTTCTTC
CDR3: CSVVAASENEQFF

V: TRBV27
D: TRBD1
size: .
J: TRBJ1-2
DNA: TGTGCCAGCAGCCAACTGGGACAGGGGTCCGGGGGCTACACCTTC
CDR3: CASSQLGQGSGGYTF

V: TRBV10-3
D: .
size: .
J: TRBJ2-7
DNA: TGTGCCATCAGTGGAAACTCCGGGACGCGGGACCCCTCCTACGAGCAGTACTTC
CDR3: CAISGNSGTRDPSYEQYF

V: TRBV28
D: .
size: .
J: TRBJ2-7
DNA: TGTGCCATCCAGGGCCAGGGCCTCAACTACGAGCAGTACTTC
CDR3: CAIQGQGLNYEQYF

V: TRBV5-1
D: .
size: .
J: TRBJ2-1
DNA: TGCGCCAGCAGCTGGCAGGGATCCAATGAGCAGTTCTTC
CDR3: CASSWQGSNEQFF

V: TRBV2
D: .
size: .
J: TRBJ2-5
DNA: TGTGCCAGCAGTGAAGCGGCCACTAGGGTAAAAAAAGAGACCCAGTACTTC
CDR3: CASSEAATRVKKETQYF

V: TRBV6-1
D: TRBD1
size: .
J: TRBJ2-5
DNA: TGTGCCAGCACCGACCCGGGGACAGGGACGGAGACCCAGTACTTC
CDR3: CASTDPGTGTETQYF